The entry that follows covers one T cell receptor beta chain sequence. Its antigen remains unidentified. The data are from a study of somatic mutations in cytotoxic T cells in rheumatoid arthritis. General observations from the study: Patients with a largest CD8+ clone exceeding 20% of CD8+ cells numbered about an eighth of the roughly 65.

The repertoire was sequenced with immunoSEQ multiplex PCR; TCRdb's copy has only in-frame clones and lacks some. The sample lists some 3,900 clones; 89% were seen once. The TCR comes from a woman aged 65 to 85 with rheumatoid arthritis. Sequenced input: CD8+ T cells sorted from blood.

CDR3 protein: CASSIDTGGTEAFF. CDR3 nucleotide sequence: TGTGCCAGTAGTATAGACACAGGGGGCACTGAAGCTTTCTTT. The rearrangement uses TRBV19 and TRBJ1-1; 8 bases agree with TRBD1. J lost 4 bases, V lost 0 bases, and 1 base had no gene match. Germline V gene sequence: CDR1 LNHDA, CDR2 SQIVND (reference sequence). CDR3 length: 14 residues.